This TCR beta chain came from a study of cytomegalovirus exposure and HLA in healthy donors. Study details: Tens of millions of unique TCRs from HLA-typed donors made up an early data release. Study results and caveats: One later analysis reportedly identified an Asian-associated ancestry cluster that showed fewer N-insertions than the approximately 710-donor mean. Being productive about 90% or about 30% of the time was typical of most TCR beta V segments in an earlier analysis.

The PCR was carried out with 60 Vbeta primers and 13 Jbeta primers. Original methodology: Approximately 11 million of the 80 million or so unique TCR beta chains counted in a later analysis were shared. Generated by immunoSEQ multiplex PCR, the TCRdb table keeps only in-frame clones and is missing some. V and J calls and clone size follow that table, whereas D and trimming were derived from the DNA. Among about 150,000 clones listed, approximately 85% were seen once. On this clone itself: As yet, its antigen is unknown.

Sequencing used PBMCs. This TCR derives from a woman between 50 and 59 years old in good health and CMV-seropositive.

The CDR3 region is CATGTSGYNEQFF. In nucleotides, the CDR3 is TGCGCCACCGGGACTAGCGGGTACAATGAGCAGTTCTTC. V is TRBV10-2 and J is TRBJ2-1; TRBD2 aligns across 12 bases. V shed 10 bases and J 4 bases; nucleotides not matched to a gene: 2. The CDR3 is 13 amino acids. Germline V gene lookup returns CDR1 WSHSY and CDR2 SAAADI.